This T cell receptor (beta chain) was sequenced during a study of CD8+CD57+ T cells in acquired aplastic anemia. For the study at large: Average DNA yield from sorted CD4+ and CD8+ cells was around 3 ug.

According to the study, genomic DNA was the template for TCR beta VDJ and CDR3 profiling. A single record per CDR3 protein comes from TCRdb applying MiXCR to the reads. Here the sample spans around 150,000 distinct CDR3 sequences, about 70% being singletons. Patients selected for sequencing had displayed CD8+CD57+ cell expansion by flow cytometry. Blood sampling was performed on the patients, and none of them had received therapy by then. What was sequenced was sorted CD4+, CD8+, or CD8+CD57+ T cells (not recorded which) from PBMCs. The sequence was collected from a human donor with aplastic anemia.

CDR3 DNA: TGCAGCGTTGGAGGGTCGGACACTGAAGCTTTCTTT. It codes for CSVGGSDTEAFF. This chain connects TRBV29-1 to TRBJ1-1; D unclear. The germline CDR1 and CDR2 sequences are SQVTM and ANQGSEA. V lost 4 bases and J 3 bases, leaving 9 bases between the germline ends. The CDR3 runs to 12 residues.